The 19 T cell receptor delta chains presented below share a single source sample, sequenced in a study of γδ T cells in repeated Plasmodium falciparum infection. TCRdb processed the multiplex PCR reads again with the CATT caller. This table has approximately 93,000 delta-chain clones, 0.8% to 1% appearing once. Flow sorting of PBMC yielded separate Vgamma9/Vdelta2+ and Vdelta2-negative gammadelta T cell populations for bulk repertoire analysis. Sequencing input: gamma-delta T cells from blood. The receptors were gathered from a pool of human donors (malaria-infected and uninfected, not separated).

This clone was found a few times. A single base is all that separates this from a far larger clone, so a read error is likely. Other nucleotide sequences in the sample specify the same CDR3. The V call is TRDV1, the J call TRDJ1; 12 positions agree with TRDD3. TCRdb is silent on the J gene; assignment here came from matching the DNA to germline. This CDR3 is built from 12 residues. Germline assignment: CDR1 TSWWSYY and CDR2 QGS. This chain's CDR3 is CALGDTDDKLIF. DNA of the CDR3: TGTGCCCTGGGGGATACGGACGATAAACTCATCTTT.

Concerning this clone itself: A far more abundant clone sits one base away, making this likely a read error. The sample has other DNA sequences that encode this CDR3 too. CDR3 bases: TGTGCTCTTGGGGACCGCGGCCTTCCTACTTTTCTGGGGGATTGGAGGTCCTACACTGATAAACTCATCTTT. Translation: CALGDRGLPTFLGDWRSYTDKLIF. The chain couples TRDV1 to TRDJ1; D is possibly TRDD2 or TRDD3 (9 bases each). TCRdb is silent on the J gene; assignment here came from matching the DNA to germline. CDR1 is TSWWSYY, CDR2 QGS, per germline. The CDR3 spans 24 residues.

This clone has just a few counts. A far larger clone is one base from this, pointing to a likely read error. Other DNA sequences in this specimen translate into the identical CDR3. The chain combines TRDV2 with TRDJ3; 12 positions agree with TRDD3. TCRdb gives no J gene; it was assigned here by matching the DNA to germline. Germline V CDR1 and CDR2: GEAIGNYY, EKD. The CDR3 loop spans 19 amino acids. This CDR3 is CACDSTGGYSSWDTRQMFF. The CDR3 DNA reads TGTGCCTGTGACTCAACTGGGGGATACAGCTCCTGGGACACTCGACAGATGTTTTTC.

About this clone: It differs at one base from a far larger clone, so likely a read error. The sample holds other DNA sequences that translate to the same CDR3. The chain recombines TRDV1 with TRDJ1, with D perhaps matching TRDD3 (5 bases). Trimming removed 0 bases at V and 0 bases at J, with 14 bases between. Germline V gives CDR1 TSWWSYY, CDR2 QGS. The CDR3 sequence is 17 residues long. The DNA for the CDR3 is TGTGCTCTTGGGGAACTGGTGGGGAGCCTTTACACCGATAAACTCATCTTT. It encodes CALGELVGSLYTDKLIF.

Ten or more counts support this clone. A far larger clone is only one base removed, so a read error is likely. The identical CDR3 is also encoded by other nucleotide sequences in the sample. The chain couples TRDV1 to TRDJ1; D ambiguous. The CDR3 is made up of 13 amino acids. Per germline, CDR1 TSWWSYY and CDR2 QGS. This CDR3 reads CALGELLSQKLIF. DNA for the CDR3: TGTGCTCTTGGGGAACTCTTGTCTCAAAAACTCATCTTC.

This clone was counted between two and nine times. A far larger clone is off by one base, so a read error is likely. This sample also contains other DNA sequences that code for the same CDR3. CDR3 sequence (DNA): TGTGCCTGTGACGTTCTCACTAAGACCGATAAACTCATCTTT. Translating gives CACDVLTKTDKLIF. The V gene is TRDV2, the J gene TRDJ1; no firm D call. The J gene comes from matching the DNA to germline here; TCRdb lacks it. The V gene's germline CDR1 is GEAIGNYY and CDR2 EKD. The ends were cut back, 3 bases at V and 2 bases at J, with 12 bases in the middle. The CDR3 has 14 amino acids.

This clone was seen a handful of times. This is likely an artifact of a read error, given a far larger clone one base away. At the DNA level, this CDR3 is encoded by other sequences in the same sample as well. The CDR3 spells CACDTLIQDTSQLIF. CDR3 nucleotide sequence: TGTGCCTGTGACACCCTGATCCAGGATACATCTCAACTCATCTTT. V gene TRDV2 combines with J gene TRDJ1, with D possibly TRDD3 on 6 matching bases. No J segment appears in TCRdb, so it was assigned here by matching the sequence to germline. Trimming cost V 0 bases and J 9 bases, with 19 bases left between them. The CDR3 spans 15 residues. CDR1 is GEAIGNYY and CDR2 is EKD in the germline V gene.

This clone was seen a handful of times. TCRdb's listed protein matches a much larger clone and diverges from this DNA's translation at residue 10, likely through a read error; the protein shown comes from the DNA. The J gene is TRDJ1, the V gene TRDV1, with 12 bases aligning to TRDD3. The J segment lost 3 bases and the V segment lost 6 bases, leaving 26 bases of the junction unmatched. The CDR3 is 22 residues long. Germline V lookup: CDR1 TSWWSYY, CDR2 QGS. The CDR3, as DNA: TGTGCTCTTGGAGATTTCCCTTCTGTGAAGGGGATACTGGGGGATACACCCGATAAACTCATCTTT. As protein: CALGDFPSVKGILGDTPDKLIF.

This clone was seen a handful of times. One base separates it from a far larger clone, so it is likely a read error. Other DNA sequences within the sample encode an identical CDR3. In DNA, the CDR3 is TGTGCCTGCGACACCGTCCGACTGGGGGATACACGTCGGACCGATAAACTCATCTTT. Protein product: CACDTVRLGDTRRTDKLIF. V and J are TRDV2 and TRDJ1; 12 bases are a match to TRDD3. Germline matching of the DNA provided the J gene here, since TCRdb leaves it blank. The CDR3 consists of 19 residues. The germline V gene has CDR1 GEAIGNYY and CDR2 EKD.

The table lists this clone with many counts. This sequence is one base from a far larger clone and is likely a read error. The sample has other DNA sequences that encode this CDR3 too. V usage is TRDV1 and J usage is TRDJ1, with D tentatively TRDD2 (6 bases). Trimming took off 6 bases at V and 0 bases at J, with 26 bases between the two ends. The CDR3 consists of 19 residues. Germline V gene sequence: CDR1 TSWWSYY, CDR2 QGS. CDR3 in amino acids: CALGSSFPGHPAHTDKLIF. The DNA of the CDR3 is TGTGCTCTTGGATCTTCCTTCCCCGGCCATCCCGCCCACACCGATAAACTCATCTTT.

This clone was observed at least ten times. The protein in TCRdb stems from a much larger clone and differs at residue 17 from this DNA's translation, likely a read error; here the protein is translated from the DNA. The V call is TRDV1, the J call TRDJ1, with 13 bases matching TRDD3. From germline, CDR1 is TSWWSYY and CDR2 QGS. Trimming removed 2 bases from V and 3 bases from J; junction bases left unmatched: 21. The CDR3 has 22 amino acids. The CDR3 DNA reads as TGTGCTCTTGGGGAAAGACTCGTCCCTCGGGTTACTGGGGGATACGCGGCCGATAAACTCATCTTT. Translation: CALGERLVPRVTGGYAADKLIF.

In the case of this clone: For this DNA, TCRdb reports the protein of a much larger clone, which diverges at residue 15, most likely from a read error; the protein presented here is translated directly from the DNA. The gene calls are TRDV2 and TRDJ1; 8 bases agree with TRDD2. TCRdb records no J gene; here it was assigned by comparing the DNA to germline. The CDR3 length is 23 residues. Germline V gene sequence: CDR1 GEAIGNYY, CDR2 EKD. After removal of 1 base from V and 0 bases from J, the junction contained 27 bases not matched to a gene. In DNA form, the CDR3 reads TGTGCCTGTGACACGATTCGGGGCTCTTCCTACGAGCAGGGGGGACTACACACCGATAAACTCATCTTT. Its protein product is CACDTIRGSSYEQGGLHTDKLIF.

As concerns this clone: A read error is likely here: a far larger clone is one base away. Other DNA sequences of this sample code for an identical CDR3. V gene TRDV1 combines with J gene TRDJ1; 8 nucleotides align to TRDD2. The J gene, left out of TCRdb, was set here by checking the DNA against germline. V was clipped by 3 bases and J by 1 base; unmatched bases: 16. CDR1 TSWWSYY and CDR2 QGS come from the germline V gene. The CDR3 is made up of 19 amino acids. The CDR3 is CALGEDLPTETLVTDKLIF. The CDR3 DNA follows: TGTGCTCTTGGGGAGGATCTTCCTACGGAGACCCTCGTCACCGATAAACTCATCTTT.

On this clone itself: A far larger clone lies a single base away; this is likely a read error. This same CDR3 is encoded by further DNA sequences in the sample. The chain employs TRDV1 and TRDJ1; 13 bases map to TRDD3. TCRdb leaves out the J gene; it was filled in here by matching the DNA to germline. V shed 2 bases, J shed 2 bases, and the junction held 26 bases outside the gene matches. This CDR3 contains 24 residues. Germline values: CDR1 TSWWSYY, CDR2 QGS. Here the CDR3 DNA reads TGTGCTCTTGGGGAAAGAGTATGGCCTACTGGGGGATACGCCAGGGAAGGGAGGACCGATAAACTCATCTTT. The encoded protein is CALGERVWPTGGYAREGRTDKLIF.

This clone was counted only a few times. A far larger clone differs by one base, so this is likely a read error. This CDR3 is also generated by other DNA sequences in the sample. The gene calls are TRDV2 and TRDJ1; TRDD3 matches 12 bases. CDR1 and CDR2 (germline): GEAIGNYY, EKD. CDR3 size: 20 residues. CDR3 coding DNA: TGTGCCTGTGACACCGTTACTGGGGGATACCAGAACCCTTTCGCCGATAAGCTCATCTTT. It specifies CACDTVTGGYQNPFADKLIF.

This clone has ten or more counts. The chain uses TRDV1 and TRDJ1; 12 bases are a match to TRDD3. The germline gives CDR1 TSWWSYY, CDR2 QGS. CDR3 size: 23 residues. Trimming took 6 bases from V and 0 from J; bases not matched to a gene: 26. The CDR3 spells CALGALSPKYWGIPPLYTDKLIF. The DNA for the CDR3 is TGTGCTCTTGGAGCCCTGTCGCCGAAGTACTGGGGGATACCCCCCCTGTACACCGATAAACTCATCTTT.

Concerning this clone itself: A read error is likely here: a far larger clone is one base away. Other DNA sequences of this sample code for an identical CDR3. CDR3 in amino acids: CACDMLGDSRTDKLIF. DNA for the CDR3: TGTGCCTGTGACATGCTGGGGGACAGTAGGACCGATAAACTCATCTTT. This sequence joins TRDV2 and TRDJ1, with 8 bases aligning to TRDD3. Assignment of the J gene here rests on matching the DNA to germline, because TCRdb gives none. Germline V gene lookup returns CDR1 GEAIGNYY and CDR2 EKD. V was pared by 2 bases and J by 2 bases, with 9 bases of the junction left unmatched. The CDR3 length is 16 residues.

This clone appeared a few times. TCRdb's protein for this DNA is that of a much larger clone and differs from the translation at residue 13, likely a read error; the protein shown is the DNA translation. CDR3 in DNA: TGTGCCTGTGACCCTTTGACTGGGGGATACTCTGACATCGATAAACTCATCTTT. Its translation: CACDPLTGGYSDIDKLIF. V is TRDV2 and J is TRDJ1, with 12 positions matching TRDD3. The J gene, left out of TCRdb, was set here by checking the DNA against germline. CDR1 and CDR2 (germline): GEAIGNYY, EKD. The V and J ends lost 3 bases and 4 bases, in that order; junction bases with no gene match: 14. This CDR3 contains 18 residues.

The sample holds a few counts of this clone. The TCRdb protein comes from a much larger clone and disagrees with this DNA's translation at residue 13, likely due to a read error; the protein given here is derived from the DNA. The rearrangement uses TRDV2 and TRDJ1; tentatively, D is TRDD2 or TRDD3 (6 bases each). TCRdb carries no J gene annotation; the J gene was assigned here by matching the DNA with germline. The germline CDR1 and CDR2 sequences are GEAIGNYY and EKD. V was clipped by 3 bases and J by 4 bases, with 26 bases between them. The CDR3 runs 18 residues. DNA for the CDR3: TGTGCCTGTGACCAAATGGCCTTCCCGGGGGACGGGTGCGATAAACTCATCTTT. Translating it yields CACDQMAFPGDGCDKLIF.